This is a list of T cell receptor beta chains from one sample in a study of shared clonotypes between healthy human individuals. Data came from immunoSEQ multiplex PCR; TCRdb stores just in-frame clones and leaves some out. The sample records fewer than 1.8 million clones, roughly 98.5% being singletons. Sequenced material: naive CD4+ T cells sorted from blood. The source is a man aged 25 to 45 in good health. Each CDR3 is given with its conserved first and last residue. The D gene is left open where the match is weak. Not all rows give a size; the values are once, few, many and, for expanded clones, a class.

abundance	v_gene	d_gene	j_gene	CDR3aa	CDR3nt
-	TRBV9	-	TRBJ1-4	CASSANPNEKLFF	TGTGCCAGCAGCGCCAACCCAAATGAAAAACTGTTTTTT
-	TRBV5-1	-	TRBJ2-5	CASSFMRVQETQYF	TGCGCCAGCAGCTTTATGCGGGTCCAAGAGACCCAGTACTTC
-	TRBV5-4	-	TRBJ2-2	CASSLVQGSTGELFF	TGTGCCAGCAGCTTGGTCCAGGGGTCCACCGGGGAGCTGTTTTTT
-	TRBV5-6	TRBD1	TRBJ2-7	CASSPLGTGSHEQYF	TGTGCCAGCAGCCCACTTGGGACAGGGAGCCACGAGCAGTACTTC
-	TRBV27	-	TRBJ2-2	CASSPTLGRRDTGELFF	TGTGCCAGCAGTCCAACCCTGGGGCGCCGGGACACCGGGGAGCTGTTTTTT
-	TRBV30	-	TRBJ2-3	CAWSVPRGSTDTQYF	TGTGCCTGGAGTGTACCGAGGGGAAGCACAGATACGCAGTATTTT
-	TRBV7-6	-	TRBJ2-5	CASSPSRAGPQETQYF	TGTGCCAGCAGCCCCAGCCGGGCGGGACCTCAAGAGACCCAGTACTTC
-	TRBV4-1	-	TRBJ1-5	CASSRQAGDHNQPQHF	TGCGCCAGCAGCCGACAGGCAGGGGACCACAATCAGCCCCAGCATTTT
-	TRBV18	-	TRBJ2-7	CASSGGVSYEQYF	TGTGCCAGCTCAGGAGGGGTTTCCTACGAGCAGTACTTC
-	TRBV6-6	TRBD2	TRBJ2-1	CASRVSSGGDNEQFF	TGTGCCAGCAGAGTATCTAGCGGGGGAGACAATGAGCAGTTCTTC
-	TRBV7-9	TRBD1	TRBJ2-1	CASSFAPGTAYNEQFF	TGTGCCAGCAGCTTTGCCCCCGGGACAGCCTACAATGAGCAGTTCTTC
-	TRBV18	TRBD2	TRBJ2-1	CASSPPRTSGRSYNEQFF	TGTGCCAGCTCACCACCGAGGACTAGCGGGAGATCCTACAATGAGCAGTTCTTC
-	TRBV11-3	-	TRBJ2-5	CASSSGLGETQYF	TGTGCCAGCAGCTCTGGACTCGGGGAGACCCAGTACTTC
-	TRBV28	TRBD1	TRBJ1-5	CASSFTGQGNQPQHF	TGTGCCAGCAGTTTCACGGGACAGGGAAATCAGCCCCAGCATTTT
once	TRBV21-1	-	TRBJ2-7	CASSLLGGYEQYF	TGTGCCAGCAGCCTACTCGGGGGCTACGAGCAGTACTTC
-	TRBV5-1	-	TRBJ2-5	CASSRQALQETQYF	TGCGCCAGCAGCAGACAGGCCCTCCAAGAGACCCAGTACTTC
-	TRBV30	TRBD2	TRBJ2-7	CAWTRLAGGPGEQYF	TGTGCCTGGACTCGACTAGCGGGAGGGCCTGGCGAGCAGTACTTC
-	TRBV9	TRBD2	TRBJ2-7	CASSTTSESYEQYF	TGTGCCAGCAGCACGACTAGCGAGTCCTACGAGCAGTACTTC
-	TRBV6-5	TRBD1	TRBJ1-5	CASSRGTANQPQHF	TGTGCCAGCAGCCGCGGGACAGCCAATCAGCCCCAGCATTTT
-	TRBV7-9	-	TRBJ2-5	CASSRLQYQETQYF	TGTGCCAGCAGCCGACTTCAGTACCAAGAGACCCAGTACTTC
-	TRBV4-1	-	TRBJ2-1	CASSHRPMEGGKSSYNEQFF	TGCGCCAGCAGCCACAGGCCGATGGAGGGCGGGAAGAGCTCCTACAATGAGCAGTTCTTC
-	TRBV27	TRBD2	TRBJ2-1	CASSLSPLAGGYHEQFF	TGTGCCAGCAGTTTATCCCCACTAGCGGGAGGGTATCATGAGCAGTTCTTC
-	TRBV2	TRBD1	TRBJ2-2	CASSEGQGLTGELFF	TGTGCCAGCAGTGAGGGACAGGGCCTCACCGGGGAGCTGTTTTTT
-	TRBV18	-	TRBJ2-5	CASSPQSGTQETQYF	TGTGCCAGCTCCCCCCAGAGTGGCACCCAAGAGACCCAGTACTTC
-	TRBV29-1	-	TRBJ2-3	CSAVHRETTDTQYF	TGCAGCGCGGTTCACAGGGAGACCACAGATACGCAGTATTTT
-	TRBV5-1	-	TRBJ1-4	CASSLQDSSIEKLFF	TGCGCCAGCAGCTTGCAGGACAGCTCAATTGAAAAACTGTTTTTT
-	TRBV28	TRBD2	TRBJ2-3	CASSFSGRGPDTQYF	TGTGCCAGCAGTTTCAGCGGGAGGGGGCCAGATACGCAGTATTTT
-	TRBV2	-	TRBJ2-1	CASSSSGNYNEQFF	TGTGCCAGCAGTTCCAGTGGGAACTACAATGAGCAGTTCTTC
-	TRBV29-1	-	TRBJ1-3	CSVEADSSGNTIYF	TGCAGCGTCGAGGCTGACAGCTCTGGAAACACCATATATTTT
-	TRBV11-2	TRBD2	TRBJ2-1	CASSLSGTNVYNEQFF	TGTGCCAGCAGCCTTTCCGGGACTAATGTCTACAATGAGCAGTTCTTC
-	TRBV19	-	TRBJ2-1	CASSILEYNEQFF	TGTGCCAGTAGTATCCTCGAGTACAATGAGCAGTTCTTC
once	TRBV11-3	TRBD2	TRBJ2-2	CASSFGLAGAYTGELFF	TGTGCCAGCAGCTTCGGGCTAGCGGGAGCGTACACCGGGGAGCTGTTTTTT
-	TRBV6-5	TRBD2	TRBJ2-7	CASSYSNARGNYEQYF	TGTGCCAGCAGTTACTCGAACGCGCGGGGGAACTACGAGCAGTACTTC
-	TRBV7-2	-	TRBJ2-2	CASSLNPGELFF	TGTGCCAGCAGCCTAAATCCAGGGGAGCTGTTTTTT
once	TRBV7-7	-	TRBJ2-1	CASSLPGSNEQFF	TGTGCCAGCAGCTTACCAGGGAGCAATGAGCAGTTCTTC
-	TRBV7-2	-	TRBJ2-2	CASSLRRRPGELFF	TGTGCCAGCAGCTTAAGAAGGCGGCCCGGGGAGCTGTTTTTT
-	TRBV18	TRBD1	TRBJ2-7	CASSPLGGQGAYEQYF	TGTGCCAGCTCACCACTAGGGGGACAGGGGGCTTACGAGCAGTACTTC
-	TRBV7-2	-	TRBJ2-1	CASQAAAYNEQFF	TGTGCCAGCCAAGCCGCGGCCTACAATGAGCAGTTCTTC
-	TRBV13	-	TRBJ2-7	CASSLGLGGRYF	TGTGCCAGCAGCTTAGGCCTCGGGGGCCGGTACTTC
once	TRBV19	-	TRBJ2-1	CASSIVRIAAYNEQFF	TGTGCCAGTAGTATAGTGAGGATAGCGGCTTACAATGAGCAGTTCTTC
once	TRBV12-5	TRBD1	TRBJ2-5	CASGGYRGRETQYF	TGTGCTAGTGGTGGATACAGGGGGCGAGAGACCCAGTACTTC
once	TRBV6-1	TRBD1	TRBJ1-3	CASRTGSGNTIYF	TGTGCCAGCAGGACAGGGTCTGGAAACACCATATATTTT
-	TRBV5-6	-	TRBJ2-1	CASSFLGGEQFF	TGTGCCAGCAGCTTCCTTGGGGGTGAGCAGTTCTTC
-	TRBV11-3	-	TRBJ1-1	CASSTGLNTEAFF	TGTGCCAGCAGCACAGGGCTGAACACTGAAGCTTTCTTT
-	TRBV10-1	-	TRBJ1-1	CASAERGWGTEAFF	TGCGCCAGCGCTGAGAGGGGCTGGGGTACTGAAGCTTTCTTT